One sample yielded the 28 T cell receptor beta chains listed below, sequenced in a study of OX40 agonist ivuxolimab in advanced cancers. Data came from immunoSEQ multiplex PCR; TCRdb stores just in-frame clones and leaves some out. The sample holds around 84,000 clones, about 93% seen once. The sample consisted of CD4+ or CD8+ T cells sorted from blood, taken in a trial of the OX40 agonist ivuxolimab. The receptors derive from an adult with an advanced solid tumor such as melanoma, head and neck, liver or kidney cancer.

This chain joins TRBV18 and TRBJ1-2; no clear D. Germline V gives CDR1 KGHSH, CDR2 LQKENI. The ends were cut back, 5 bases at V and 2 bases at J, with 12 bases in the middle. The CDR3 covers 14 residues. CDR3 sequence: CASSSFKRNYGYTF. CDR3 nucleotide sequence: TGTGCCAGCTCATCTTTCAAAAGAAACTATGGCTACACCTTC.

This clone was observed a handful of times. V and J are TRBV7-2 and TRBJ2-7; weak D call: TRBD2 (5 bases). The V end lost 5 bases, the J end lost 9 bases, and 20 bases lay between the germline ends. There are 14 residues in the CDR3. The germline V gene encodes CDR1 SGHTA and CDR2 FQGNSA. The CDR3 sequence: CASSPKPPLGGQYF. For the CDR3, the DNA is TGTGCCAGCAGCCCCAAACCACCCTTAGGAGGGCAGTACTTC. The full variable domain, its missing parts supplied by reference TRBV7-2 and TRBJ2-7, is GAGVSQSPSNKVTEKGKDVELRCDPISGHTALYWYRQSLGQGLEFLIYFQGNSAPDKSGLPSDRFSAERTGGSVSTLTIQRTQQEDSAVYLCASSPKPPLGGQYFGPGTRLTVT.

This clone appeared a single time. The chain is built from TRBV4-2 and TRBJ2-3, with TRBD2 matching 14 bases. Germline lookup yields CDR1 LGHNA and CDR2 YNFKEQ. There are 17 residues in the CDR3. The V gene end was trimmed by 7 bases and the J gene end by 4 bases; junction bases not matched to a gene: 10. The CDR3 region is CASTTSGGAFFADTQYF. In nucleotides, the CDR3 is TGTGCCAGCACGACTAGCGGGGGGGCCTTCTTCGCAGATACGCAGTATTTT.

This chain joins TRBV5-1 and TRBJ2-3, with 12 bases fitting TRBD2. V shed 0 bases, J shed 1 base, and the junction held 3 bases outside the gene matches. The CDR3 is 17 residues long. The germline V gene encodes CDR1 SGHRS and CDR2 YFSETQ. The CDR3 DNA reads TGCGCCAGCAGCTTGGGGACTAGCGGGACCCGCACAGATACGCAGTATTTT. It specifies CASSLGTSGTRTDTQYF.

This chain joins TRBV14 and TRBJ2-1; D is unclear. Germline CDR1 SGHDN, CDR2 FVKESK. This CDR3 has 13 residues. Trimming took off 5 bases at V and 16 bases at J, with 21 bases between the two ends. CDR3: CASSASLLRTRFF. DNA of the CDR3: TGTGCCAGCAGCGCCTCTCTCTTGAGGACGCGCTTCTTC.

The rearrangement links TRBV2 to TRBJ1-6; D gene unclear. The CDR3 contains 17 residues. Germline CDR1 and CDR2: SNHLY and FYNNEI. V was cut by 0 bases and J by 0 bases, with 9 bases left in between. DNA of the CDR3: TGTGCCAGCAGTGAAGCCCCAATTAGCTCCTATAATTCACCCCTCCACTTT. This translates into CASSEAPISSYNSPLHF.

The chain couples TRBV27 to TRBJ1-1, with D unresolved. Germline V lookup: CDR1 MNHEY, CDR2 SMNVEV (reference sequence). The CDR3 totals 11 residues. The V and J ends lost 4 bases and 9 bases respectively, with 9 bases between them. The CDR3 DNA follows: TGTGCCAGCAGTTCCCCCCCTAAAGCTTTCTTT. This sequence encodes CASSSPPKAFF.

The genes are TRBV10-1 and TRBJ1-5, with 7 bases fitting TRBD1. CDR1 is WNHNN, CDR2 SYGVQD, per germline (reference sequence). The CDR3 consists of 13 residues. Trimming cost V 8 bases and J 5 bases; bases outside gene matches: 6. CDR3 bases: TGCGCCAGCTCATACCAGGGGGATCAGCCCCAGCATTTT. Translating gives CASSYQGDQPQHF.

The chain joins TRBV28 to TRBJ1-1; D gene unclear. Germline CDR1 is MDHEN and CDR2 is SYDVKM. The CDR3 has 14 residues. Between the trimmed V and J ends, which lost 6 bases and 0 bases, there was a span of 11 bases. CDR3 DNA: TGTGCCAGCAGGACTGAGGGCCTGAACACTGAAGCTTTCTTT. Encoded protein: CASRTEGLNTEAFF. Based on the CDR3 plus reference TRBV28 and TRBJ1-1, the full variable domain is DVKVTQSSRYLVKRTGEKVFLECVQDMDHENMFWYRQDPGLGLRLIYFSYDVKMKEKGDIPEGYSVSREKKERFSLILESASTNQTSMYLCASRTEGLNTEAFFGQGTRLTVV.

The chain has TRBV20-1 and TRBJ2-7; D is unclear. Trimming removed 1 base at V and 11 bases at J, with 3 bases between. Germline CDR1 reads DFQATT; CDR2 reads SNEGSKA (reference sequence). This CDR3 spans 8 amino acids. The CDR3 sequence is CSARGKYF. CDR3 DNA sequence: TGCAGTGCTAGAGGGAAGTACTTC.

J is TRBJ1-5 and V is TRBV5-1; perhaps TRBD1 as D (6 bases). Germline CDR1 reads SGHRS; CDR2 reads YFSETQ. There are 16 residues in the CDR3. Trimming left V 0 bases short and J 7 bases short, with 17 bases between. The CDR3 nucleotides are TGCGCCAGCAGCTTGGGTACAGGGACGGATAGCCAGCCCCAGCATTTT. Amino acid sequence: CASSLGTGTDSQPQHF.

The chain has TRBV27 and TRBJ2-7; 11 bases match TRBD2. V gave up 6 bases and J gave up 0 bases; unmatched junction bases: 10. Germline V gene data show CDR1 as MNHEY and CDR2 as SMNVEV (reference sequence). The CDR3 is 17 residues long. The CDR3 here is CASRRLAGGASSYEQYF. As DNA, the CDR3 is TGTGCCAGCAGAAGGCTAGCGGGAGGCGCCAGCTCCTACGAGCAGTACTTC.

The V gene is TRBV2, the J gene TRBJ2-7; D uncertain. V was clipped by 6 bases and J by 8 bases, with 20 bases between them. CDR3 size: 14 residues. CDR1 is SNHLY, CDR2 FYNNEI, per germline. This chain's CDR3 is CASSGALLTNKQYF. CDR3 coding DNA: TGTGCCAGCAGCGGCGCCCTACTTACCAACAAGCAGTACTTC.

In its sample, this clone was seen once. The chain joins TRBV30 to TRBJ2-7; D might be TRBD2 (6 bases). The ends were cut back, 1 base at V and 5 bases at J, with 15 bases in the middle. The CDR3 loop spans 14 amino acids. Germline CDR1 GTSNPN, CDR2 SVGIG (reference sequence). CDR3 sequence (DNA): TGTGCCTGGAGTGACCGCGGGACTCTCCACGAGCAGTACTTC. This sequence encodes CAWSDRGTLHEQYF.

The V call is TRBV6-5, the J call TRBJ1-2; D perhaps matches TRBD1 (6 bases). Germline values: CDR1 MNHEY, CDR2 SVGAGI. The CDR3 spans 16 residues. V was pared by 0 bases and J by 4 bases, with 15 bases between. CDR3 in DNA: TGTGCCAGCAGTTACTCCACAGGGTTTCCTGGCTATGGCTACACCTTC. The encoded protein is CASSYSTGFPGYGYTF.

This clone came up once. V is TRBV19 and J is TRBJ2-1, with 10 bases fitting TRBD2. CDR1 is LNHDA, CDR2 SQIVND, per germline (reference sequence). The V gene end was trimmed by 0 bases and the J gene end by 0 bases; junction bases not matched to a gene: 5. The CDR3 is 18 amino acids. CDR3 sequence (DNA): TGTGCCAGTAGTATAGAGGGACTAGCGCTTAGCTCCTACAATGAGCAGTTCTTC. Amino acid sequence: CASSIEGLALSSYNEQFF.

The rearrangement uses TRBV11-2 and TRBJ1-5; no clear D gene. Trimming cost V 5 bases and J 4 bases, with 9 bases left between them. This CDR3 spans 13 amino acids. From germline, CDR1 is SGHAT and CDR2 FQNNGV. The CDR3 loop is CASSTGGNQPQHF. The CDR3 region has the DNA TGTGCCAGCAGCACGGGAGGGAATCAGCCCCAGCATTTT.

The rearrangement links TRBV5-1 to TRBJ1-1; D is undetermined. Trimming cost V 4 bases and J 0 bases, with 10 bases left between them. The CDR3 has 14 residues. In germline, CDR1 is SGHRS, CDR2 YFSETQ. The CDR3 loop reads CASSPSDLNTEAFF. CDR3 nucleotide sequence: TGCGCCAGCAGCCCCTCGGACCTGAACACTGAAGCTTTCTTT. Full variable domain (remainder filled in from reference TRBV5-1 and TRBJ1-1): KAGVTQTPRYLIKTRGQQVTLSCSPISGHRSVSWYQQTPGQGLQFLFEYFSETQRNKGNFPGRFSGRQFSNSRSEMNVSTLELGDSALYLCASSPSDLNTEAFFGQGTRLTVV.

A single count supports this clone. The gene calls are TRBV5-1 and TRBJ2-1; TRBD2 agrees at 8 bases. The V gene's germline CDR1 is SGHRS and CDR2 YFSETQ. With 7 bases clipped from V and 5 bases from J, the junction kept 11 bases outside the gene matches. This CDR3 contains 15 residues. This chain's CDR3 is CASSQEAGAHNEQFF. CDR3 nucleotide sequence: TGCGCCAGCTCCCAGGAAGCGGGGGCCCACAATGAGCAGTTCTTC.

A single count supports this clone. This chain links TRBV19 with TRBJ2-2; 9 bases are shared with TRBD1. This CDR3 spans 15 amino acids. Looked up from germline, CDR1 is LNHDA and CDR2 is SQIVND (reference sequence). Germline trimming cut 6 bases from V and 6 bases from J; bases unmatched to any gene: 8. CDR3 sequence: CASSPLQGAAGELFF. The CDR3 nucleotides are TGTGCCAGTAGCCCCTTACAGGGGGCGGCCGGGGAGCTGTTTTTT.

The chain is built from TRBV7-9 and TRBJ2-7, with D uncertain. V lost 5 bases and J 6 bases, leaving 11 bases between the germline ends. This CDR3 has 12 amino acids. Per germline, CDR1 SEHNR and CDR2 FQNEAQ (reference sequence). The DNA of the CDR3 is TGTGCCAGCAGCATGACAATTTCCGAGCAGTACTTC. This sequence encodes CASSMTISEQYF. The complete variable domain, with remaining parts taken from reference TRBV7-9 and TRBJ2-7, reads DTGVSQNPRHKITKRGQNVTFRCDPISEHNRLYWYRQTLGQGPEFLTYFQNEAQLEKSRLLSDRFSAERPKGSFSTLEIQRTEQGDSAMYLCASSMTISEQYFGPGTRLTVT.

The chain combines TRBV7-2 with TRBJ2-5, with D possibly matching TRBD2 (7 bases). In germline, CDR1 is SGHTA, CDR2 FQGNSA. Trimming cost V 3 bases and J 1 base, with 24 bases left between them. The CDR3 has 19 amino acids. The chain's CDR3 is CASSLGPGGAGARQETQYF. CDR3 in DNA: TGTGCCAGCAGCTTGGGGCCCGGGGGTGCGGGGGCCCGCCAAGAGACCCAGTACTTC. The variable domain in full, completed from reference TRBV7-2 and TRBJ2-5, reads GAGVSQSPSNKVTEKGKDVELRCDPISGHTALYWYRQSLGQGLEFLIYFQGNSAPDKSGLPSDRFSAERTGGSVSTLTIQRTQQEDSAVYLCASSLGPGGAGARQETQYFGPGTRLLVL.

For the CDR3, the DNA is TGTGCCAGCAGCCAAGAACTGACTAGCGGGTCGTACGAGCAGTACTTC. As protein: CASSQELTSGSYEQYF. The chain carries TRBV4-2 and TRBJ2-7; 10 nucleotides agree with TRBD2. Germline V gives CDR1 LGHNA, CDR2 YNFKEQ. CDR3 length: 16 amino acids. The trim removed 0 bases at V and 4 bases at J, leaving 6 bases unmatched.

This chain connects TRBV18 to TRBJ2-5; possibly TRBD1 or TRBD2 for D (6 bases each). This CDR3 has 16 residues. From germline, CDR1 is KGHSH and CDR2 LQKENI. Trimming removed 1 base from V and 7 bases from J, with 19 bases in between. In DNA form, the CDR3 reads TGTGCCAGCTCACCACGACATGTGGGGGGCGAGGCGACCCAGTACTTC. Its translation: CASSPRHVGGEATQYF.

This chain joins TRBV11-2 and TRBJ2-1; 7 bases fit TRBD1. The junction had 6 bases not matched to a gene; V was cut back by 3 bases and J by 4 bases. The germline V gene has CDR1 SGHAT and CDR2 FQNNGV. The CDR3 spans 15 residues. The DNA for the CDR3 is TGTGCCAGCAGCTTGAATGCAGGGGGTTACAATGAGCAGTTCTTC. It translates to CASSLNAGGYNEQFF.

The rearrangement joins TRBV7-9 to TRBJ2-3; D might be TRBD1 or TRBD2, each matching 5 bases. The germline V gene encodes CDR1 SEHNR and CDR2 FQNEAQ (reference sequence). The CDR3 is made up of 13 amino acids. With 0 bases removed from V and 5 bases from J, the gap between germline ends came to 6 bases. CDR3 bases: TGTGCCAGCAGCTTAGCGGGGGAAGATACGCAGTATTTT. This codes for CASSLAGEDTQYF. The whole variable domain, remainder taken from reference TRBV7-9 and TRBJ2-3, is DTGVSQNPRHKITKRGQNVTFRCDPISEHNRLYWYRQTLGQGPEFLTYFQNEAQLEKSRLLSDRFSAERPKGSFSTLEIQRTEQGDSAMYLCASSLAGEDTQYFGPGTRLTVL.

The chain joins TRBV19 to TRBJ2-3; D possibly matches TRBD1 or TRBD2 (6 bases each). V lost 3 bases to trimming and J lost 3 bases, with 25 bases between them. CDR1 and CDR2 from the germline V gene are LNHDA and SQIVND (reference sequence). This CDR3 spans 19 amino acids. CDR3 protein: CASSISAWGPGRRTDTQYF. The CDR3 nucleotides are TGTGCCAGTAGTATTTCGGCGTGGGGGCCGGGGAGGCGGACAGATACGCAGTATTTT.

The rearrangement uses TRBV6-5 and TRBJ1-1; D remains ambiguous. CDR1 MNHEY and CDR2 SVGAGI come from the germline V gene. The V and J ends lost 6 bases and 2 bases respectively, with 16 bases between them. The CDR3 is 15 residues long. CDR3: CASRPPGSRNTEAFF. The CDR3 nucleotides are TGTGCCAGCAGGCCTCCGGGCAGCAGAAACACTGAAGCTTTCTTT.